This T cell receptor beta chain was identified in a study of shared T cell receptors in the human thymus. This CDR3 is built from 17 residues. The V and J ends lost 5 bases and 3 bases, in that order; junction bases with no gene match: 14. Looked up from germline, CDR1 is SGHTA and CDR2 is FQGNSA. TCRdb keeps only in-frame clones here, not all; method: immunoSEQ multiplex PCR. The sample comprises hundreds of thousands of clones, 87% of which are singletons, and about 0.0094% rests with the top ten. This sample also belongs to another study, concerning human thymus T cells. That study adds: Having surgery to correct congenital heart defects, healthy Finnish infants acted as the donors. Corrective cardiac surgery supplied the resected thymus tissue. Usage of V and J genes appeared biased in thymic and blood repertoires.

The material sequenced was thymocytes. This chain links TRBV7-2 with TRBJ1-2; 8 bases match TRBD1. The origin of this receptor is a boy under two years old with a congenital heart defect. Here the CDR3 DNA reads TGTGCCAGCAGCCATCAGGGGGCAGGTTTAGCCCACTATGGCTACACCTTC. Translation: CASSHQGAGLAHYGYTF.